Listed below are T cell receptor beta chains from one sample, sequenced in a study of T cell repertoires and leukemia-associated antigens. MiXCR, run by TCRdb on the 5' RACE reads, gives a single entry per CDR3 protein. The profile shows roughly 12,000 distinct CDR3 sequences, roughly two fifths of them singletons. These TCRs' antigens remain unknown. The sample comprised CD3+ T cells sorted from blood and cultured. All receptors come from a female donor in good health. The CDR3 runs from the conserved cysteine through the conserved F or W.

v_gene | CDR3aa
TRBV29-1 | CSVARGQASTDTQYF
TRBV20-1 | CSARDPSGGSYNEQFF
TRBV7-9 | CASRQGTRGKLNEQFF
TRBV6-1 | CASSRPIDATSTDTQHF
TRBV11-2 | CASSLDSVPFYSYTF
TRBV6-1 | CASSEVGGDYGYTF
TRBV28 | CASSSTDRGFGELFF
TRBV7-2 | CASSFETGYSYEQYF
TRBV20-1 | CSAGLGVGTDTQYF
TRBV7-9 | CASRPDRDEAFF
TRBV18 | CASSPPGTYEQYF
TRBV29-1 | CSVLGLAGEVGEQFF
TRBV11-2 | CASSSSGTGAEAFF
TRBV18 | CASSPQAVTEAFF
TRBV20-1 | CSARDVAGHAGELFF
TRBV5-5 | CASSLEPFLPSLNEQFF
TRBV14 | CASSQDNWETQYF
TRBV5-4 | CASSSRLVGFRLF
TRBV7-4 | CVSSLGPRSYGYTFGSGPNTEAFF
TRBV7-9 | CASSLGPTLAKNIQYF
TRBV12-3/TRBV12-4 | CASRLGFRGAGTRHNEQFF
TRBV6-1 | CASSVAGASWETQYF
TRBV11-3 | CASSPGFILGLAGAKNIQYF
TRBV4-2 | CASSRPPGGRSTGELFF
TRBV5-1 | CASRDPYNEQFF
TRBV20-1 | CSVTEGGEGNEQFF
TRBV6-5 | CASSYSRDGQGAAGEAFF
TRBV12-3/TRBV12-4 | CASSYTYEQYF
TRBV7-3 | CASSLISQGRPTQYF
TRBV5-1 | CASSVVGSSNEQFF
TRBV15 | CATSLRNTGELFF
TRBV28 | CASSLAGDEQYF
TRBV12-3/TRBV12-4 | CASSPGQGNYGYTF
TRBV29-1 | CSVGKRGDHNEQFF
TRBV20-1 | CSASQARSTDTQYF
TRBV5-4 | CASSLKITDTQYF